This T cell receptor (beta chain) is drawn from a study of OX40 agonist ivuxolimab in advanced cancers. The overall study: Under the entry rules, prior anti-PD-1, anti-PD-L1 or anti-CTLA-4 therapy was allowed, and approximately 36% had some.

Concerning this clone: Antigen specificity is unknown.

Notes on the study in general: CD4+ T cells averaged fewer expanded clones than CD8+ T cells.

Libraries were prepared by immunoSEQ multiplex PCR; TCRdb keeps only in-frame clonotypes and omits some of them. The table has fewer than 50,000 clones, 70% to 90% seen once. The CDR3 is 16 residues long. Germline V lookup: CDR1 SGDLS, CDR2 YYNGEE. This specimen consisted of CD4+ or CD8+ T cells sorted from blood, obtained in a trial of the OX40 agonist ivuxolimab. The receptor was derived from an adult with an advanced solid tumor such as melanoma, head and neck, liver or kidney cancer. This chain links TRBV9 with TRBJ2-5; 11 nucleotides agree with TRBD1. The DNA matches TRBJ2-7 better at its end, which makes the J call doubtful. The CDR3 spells CASSAPRTGGDYEQYF. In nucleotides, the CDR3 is TGTGCCAGCAGCGCTCCCCGGACAGGGGGCGACTACGAGCAGTACTTC.